This T cell receptor beta chain was recorded in a study of blood T cells in healthy people across ages (dated by TCRdb to the mid-2010s). Notes on the research overall: Template switching captured roughly one uniquely barcoded TCR beta cDNA molecule per two T cells in model experiments. The study measured age-related changes in TCR beta repertoire diversity using deep sequencing normalized with unique cDNA molecular identifiers. The donors were split into four age groups: young (average around 15 years), middle-aged (39), aged (approximately 60) and long-lived (about 82). To avoid experimental bias, donors of different ages were distributed randomly across sequencing lanes. Two additional independent replicas of 1 million unique cDNA reads from the same blood draw were analyzed for two donors (one aged 18 to 29 and one aged 80 or older).

The library came from 5' RACE. The sequencing machine was an Illumina HiSeq 2500. A second PCR of roughly 7 to 11 cycles was run with a J-beta primer mix and a sample-barcoded 5' primer. A unique molecular identifier was introduced onto each TCR beta cDNA molecule by a template-switch 5' adaptor carrying 12 random nucleotides. At least 2.5 million CDR3-containing paired-end reads were obtained from each sample. First-strand cDNA synthesis was performed from all RNA using the Mint cDNA synthesis kit, with priming by a TRBC-specific oligonucleotide. All cDNA was treated with uracil-DNA glycosylase and then went through a first 18-cycle PCR with the universal primers M1SS and BC2_uni_R. Concerning the study's data processing: For normalization, 1 million high-quality reads, each with a distinct molecular identifier, were randomly selected from each sample. Instead of being binned into consensus sequences, reads that shared molecular identifiers were thrown out. MiTCR, run with a Q25 quality threshold and the strictest error-elimination algorithm, handled CDR3 identification, clonotype clustering and error correction. A nonparametric unseen species model with Euler transformation was used to estimate lower-bound total TCR beta diversity. TCRdb itself trimmed the public reads at Q25 with fastp, ran MiXCR and retained productive beta chains. All rows with the same CDR3 protein become a single entry with the most common DNA and genes. It is TCRdb's table, rather than the study itself, that gives the V and J calls and clone size. The sample table lists 550,000 to 650,000 distinct CDR3 sequences, about 30% of them with a count of one. About a sixth of the sample comes from the top ten.

The V end gives up 1 base and the J end 2 bases, leaving 5 bases in the junction not matched to a gene. Reading from cysteine to phenylalanine, the CDR3 counts 16 amino acids. Only the CDR3 DNA stays, 48 bases, in frame from base 1. Via the germline V gene (reference sequence), CDR1 is DFQATT and CDR2 SNEGSKA. The donors were roughly 40 Caucasian individuals from Russia, aged roughly 6 to 100 years, who were systemically healthy. Ten milliliters of peripheral blood were collected from each donor into EDTA-treated Vacutainer tubes. Ficoll-Paque density-gradient centrifugation was used to isolate PBMCs, with at least 6.5 million per sample. Trizol reagent was used to extract total RNA from the PBMCs, yielding at least 5 micrograms per sample. For every donor, an aliquot of PBMCs went through flow cytometry to measure the percentages of naive CD45RAhigh/CD27high T cells. Study-wide findings and limitations: The long-lived group showed more naive CD4+ T cells, fewer expanded clones and increased TCR diversity than the aged group, suggesting age selection. Observed TCR beta diversity per million T cells fell roughly linearly with age, and a significant reduction was already apparent by age roughly 41. Bulk unsorted PBMC profiling prevented conclusive comparison of naive and antigen-experienced compartments. Estimates of total diversity from one million sequenced T cells were regarded as lower bounds and underestimates. Because the CMV infection status of the donors was unknown, age-related changes in expanded clonotypes may potentially have been confounded. There was a strong correlation between observed TCR beta diversity and the percentage of naive T cells measured by flow cytometry.

This clonotype was picked up many times. What antigen it recognizes has not been identified. Within one base of it there is no much larger clone, and no base qualities were kept. Sequenced material: blood. Recombination linked TRBV20-1 to TRBJ2-3, and 11 bases in between align with TRBD2. This receptor was obtained from a woman older than 75 in good health. The DNA sequence is given as TGCAGTGCTAGAGCGACTAGCGGGGCTTTCACAGATACGCAGTATTTT. Protein translation: CSARATSGAFTDTQYF.